Listed below are T cell receptor beta chains from one sample, sequenced in a study of T cell responses to AZD1222 COVID-19 vaccine. Data came from immunoSEQ multiplex PCR; TCRdb stores just in-frame clones and leaves some out. There are about 130,000 clones in the sample; around 84% occur only once, and 4.1% lies in the top ten. The material was peripheral blood, obtained on day 0 of AZD1222 vaccination. The source is an adult in good health. Each CDR3 is given with its conserved first and last residue. D genes are given only for firm matches. Where a row states a size, it is once, few, many or the class of an expanded clone; other rows omit it.

CDR3aa: CASTRQGRAEAFF; CDR3nt: TGTGCCAGTACCCGACAGGGAAGAGCTGAAGCTTTCTTT; v_gene: TRBV19; j_gene: TRBJ1-1; abundance: once; d_gene: TRBD1
CDR3aa: CASRPLRTIGYTF; CDR3nt: TGTGCCAGCAGACCCTTAAGGACTATTGGCTACACCTTC; v_gene: TRBV12-3/TRBV12-4; j_gene: TRBJ1-2; abundance: -; d_gene: -
CDR3aa: CASSLGPGSKNGYTF; CDR3nt: TGTGCCAGCAGTTTAGGCCCAGGGAGTAAGAATGGCTACACCTTC; v_gene: TRBV28; j_gene: TRBJ1-2; abundance: once; d_gene: -
CDR3aa: CATSDPTGEGEKLFF; CDR3nt: TGTGCCACCAGTGATCCTACAGGGGAAGGTGAAAAACTGTTTTTT; v_gene: TRBV24-1; j_gene: TRBJ1-4; abundance: -; d_gene: TRBD1
CDR3aa: CASSRGGPGVTEAFF; CDR3nt: TGTGCCAGCAGTAGGGGGGGACCCGGCGTCACTGAAGCTTTCTTT; v_gene: TRBV27; j_gene: TRBJ1-1; abundance: few; d_gene: -
CDR3aa: CASSLSRLRRLFF; CDR3nt: TGTGCCAGCAGTTTATCCCGCCTCAGAAGGCTGTTTTTT; v_gene: TRBV27; j_gene: TRBJ2-2; abundance: -; d_gene: -
CDR3aa: CSAVTGAYEQYF; CDR3nt: TGCAGCGCTGTGACCGGTGCCTACGAGCAGTACTTC; v_gene: TRBV29-1; j_gene: TRBJ2-7; abundance: -; d_gene: -
CDR3aa: CASSYTGGASYEQYF; CDR3nt: TGTGCCAGCAGTTACACGGGGGGAGCTTCCTACGAGCAGTACTTC; v_gene: TRBV6-6; j_gene: TRBJ2-7; abundance: -; d_gene: TRBD2
CDR3aa: CAISAPGSPLHF; CDR3nt: TGTGCCATCAGTGCGCCAGGTTCACCCCTCCACTTT; v_gene: TRBV10-3; j_gene: TRBJ1-6; abundance: once; d_gene: -
CDR3aa: CASSDLTTNEKLFF; CDR3nt: TGTGCCAGCAGTGACCTTACAACTAATGAAAAACTGTTTTTT; v_gene: TRBV2; j_gene: TRBJ1-4; abundance: -; d_gene: -
CDR3aa: CASSEGSRGGNSPLHF; CDR3nt: TGTGCCAGCAGTGAAGGGAGCAGGGGGGGGAATTCACCCCTCCACTTT; v_gene: TRBV6-1; j_gene: TRBJ1-6; abundance: -; d_gene: TRBD1
CDR3aa: CASSQEERDLPREQYF; CDR3nt: TGTGCCAGCAGCCAAGAAGAAAGGGACCTACCTAGGGAGCAGTACTTC; v_gene: TRBV3-1/TRBV3-2; j_gene: TRBJ2-7; abundance: once; d_gene: -
CDR3aa: CAWSQGWRARANVLTF; CDR3nt: TGTGCCTGGAGCCAAGGGTGGAGGGCTCGGGCCAACGTCCTGACTTTC; v_gene: TRBV30; j_gene: TRBJ2-6; abundance: few; d_gene: -
CDR3aa: CAWSSQLNEKLFF; CDR3nt: TGTGCCTGGAGTTCCCAGCTAAATGAAAAACTGTTTTTT; v_gene: TRBV30; j_gene: TRBJ1-4; abundance: -; d_gene: -
CDR3aa: CASSPADNTRGSQYF; CDR3nt: TGTGCCAGCAGCCCTGCGGACAATACCCGAGGGTCCCAGTACTTC; v_gene: TRBV7-2; j_gene: TRBJ2-5; abundance: -; d_gene: -
CDR3aa: CASSLGGIPTDTQYF; CDR3nt: TGCGCCAGCAGCTTGGGGGGAATCCCCACAGATACGCAGTATTTT; v_gene: TRBV5-1; j_gene: TRBJ2-3; abundance: -; d_gene: -
CDR3aa: CASSVGRTSGAYEQYF; CDR3nt: TGTGCCAGCAGCGTAGGCAGGACTAGCGGGGCCTACGAGCAGTACTTC; v_gene: TRBV9; j_gene: TRBJ2-7; abundance: once; d_gene: TRBD2
CDR3aa: CASSVGRGQGREKLFF; CDR3nt: TGCGCCAGCAGCGTTGGACGGGGACAGGGTCGTGAAAAACTGTTTTTT; v_gene: TRBV5-1; j_gene: TRBJ1-4; abundance: -; d_gene: TRBD1
CDR3aa: CASSLGQGFFNQPQHF; CDR3nt: TGTGCCAGCAGTTTGGGACAGGGGTTTTTTAATCAGCCCCAGCATTTT; v_gene: TRBV27; j_gene: TRBJ1-5; abundance: -; d_gene: TRBD1
CDR3aa: CASSPGRGMGDYGYTF; CDR3nt: TGTGCCAGCAGCCCCGGACGGGGAATGGGGGACTATGGCTACACCTTC; v_gene: TRBV6-4; j_gene: TRBJ1-2; abundance: -; d_gene: -
CDR3aa: CASSLGTQGNEQFF; CDR3nt: TGTGCCAGCAGCCTCGGGACTCAAGGGAATGAGCAGTTCTTC; v_gene: TRBV5-5; j_gene: TRBJ2-1; abundance: once; d_gene: -
CDR3aa: CASSTSDRGLNTEAFF; CDR3nt: TGTGCCAGCAGCACCTCCGACAGGGGGCTTAACACTGAAGCTTTCTTT; v_gene: TRBV2; j_gene: TRBJ1-1; abundance: once; d_gene: TRBD1
CDR3aa: CASSDRQDQPQHF; CDR3nt: TGTGCCAGCAGTGATCGACAAGATCAGCCCCAGCATTTT; v_gene: TRBV6-1; j_gene: TRBJ1-5; abundance: -; d_gene: -
CDR3aa: CASSQDLRDYYEQYF; CDR3nt: TGTGCCAGCAGCCAAGATCTTAGGGACTACTACGAGCAGTACTTC; v_gene: TRBV3-1/TRBV3-2; j_gene: TRBJ2-7; abundance: -; d_gene: TRBD2